This T cell receptor (beta chain) was found in a study of T cell responses to AZD1222 COVID-19 vaccine. CDR1 is SEHNR and CDR2 is FQNEAQ in the germline V gene (reference sequence). This CDR3 comprises 13 residues. As concerns this clone: At one end the junction does not follow the germline gene, possibly because of a read error.

Libraries were prepared by immunoSEQ multiplex PCR; TCRdb keeps only in-frame clonotypes and omits some of them. The table records 90,000 to 100,000 clones, about nine tenths of them present only once. Material: peripheral blood, obtained 28 days after the second AZD1222 dose. The V gene is TRBV7-9, the J gene TRBJ2-1; D is perhaps TRBD2 (6 bases). This TCR came from an adult who received the AZD1222 COVID-19 vaccine. In DNA form, the CDR3 reads TGTGCCAGCAGCTGGGACTCCAACAATGAGCAGTTCTTC. Amino acid sequence: CASSWDSNNEQFF.